This entry lists 24 T cell receptor beta chains sequenced from one sample in a study of T cells in Graves' hyperthyroidism and ophthalmopathy. Amplification of TCR beta CDR3 regions used RNA as the template. Researchers ran a first-round RT-PCR on the TCR CDR3 using the HTBI primer set. TCRdb reprocessed the multiplex PCR reads with MiXCR, giving one entry per CDR3 protein. The sample has some 500,000 distinct CDR3 sequences; around 15% are singletons. Source material: blood. These receptors all stem from a woman in her twenties or thirties with Graves' ophthalmopathy.

This clonotype was observed many times. V is TRBV12-3 or TRBV12-4 and J is TRBJ2-7; TRBD2 might be the D (5 bases). V was cut by 1 base and J by 4 bases, with 14 bases left in between. The CDR3 extends over 15 amino acids. The CDR3 coding sequence is TGTGCCAGCAGTTTAGAGGAGCGGTCCTATTACGAGCAGTACTTC. It codes for CASSLEERSYYEQYF.

The sample holds many counts of this clonotype. V usage is TRBV7-2 and J usage is TRBJ2-2, with D unclear. CDR1 is SGHTA and CDR2 is FQGNSA in the germline V gene. The CDR3 is 14 residues long. Trimming left V 8 bases short and J 0 bases short, with 10 bases between. CDR3 residues: CASGNSANTGELFF. The CDR3 bases are TGTGCCAGCGGTAACAGCGCGAACACCGGGGAGCTGTTTTTT.

This clonotype turned up a few times. The chain recombines TRBV27 with TRBJ1-5; 10 positions agree with TRBD1. Trimming removed 4 bases from V and 1 base from J; junction bases left unmatched: 10. The CDR3 has 18 residues. The germline V gene encodes CDR1 MNHEY and CDR2 SMNVEV (reference sequence). CDR3 protein: CASSYGGQGIWSNQPQHF. The CDR3 DNA is TGTGCCAGCAGTTATGGGGGACAGGGGATTTGGAGCAATCAGCCCCAGCATTTT.

The chain couples TRBV20-1 to TRBJ2-7; 11 nucleotides line up with TRBD2. CDR3 size: 17 residues. CDR1 DFQATT and CDR2 SNEGSKA come from the germline V gene (reference sequence). J was trimmed by 3 bases and V by 0 bases; bases with no gene match: 10. Here the CDR3 DNA reads TGCAGTGCTAGAGATCTGAAGACTAGCGGGATTCTCTACGAGCAGTACTTC. Its translation is CSARDLKTSGILYEQYF.

This clonotype was seen at least ten times. V is TRBV7-2 and J is TRBJ2-7; TRBD2 matches at 13 bases. The length of the CDR3 is 16 residues. Trimming at V came to 5 bases and at J to 3 bases, leaving 7 bases not matched to a gene. Germline V CDR1 and CDR2: SGHTA, FQGNSA. CDR3 sequence (DNA): TGTGCCAGCAGCAAACTAGCGGGAGGGTTCGGCTACGAGCAGTACTTC. Encoded protein: CASSKLAGGFGYEQYF.

V gene TRBV12-3 or TRBV12-4 combines with J gene TRBJ2-2; 7 bases map to TRBD2. After removal of 5 bases from V and 0 bases from J, the junction contained 6 bases not matched to a gene. CDR3 length equals 16 residues. The CDR3 spells CASSPGGSPNTGELFF. The CDR3 nucleotides read TGTGCCAGCAGTCCTGGCGGGAGCCCGAACACCGGGGAGCTGTTTTTT.

The chain recombines TRBV29-1 with TRBJ2-4; D perhaps matches TRBD1 (6 bases). CDR3 size: 15 residues. Germline V gene data show CDR1 as SQVTM and CDR2 as ANQGSEA. Trimming shortened V by 4 bases and J by 0 bases, and 13 bases separated the two germline ends. CDR3 sequence: CSVGGLSGAKNIQYF. CDR3 in DNA: TGCAGCGTTGGGGGGCTCTCCGGAGCCAAAAACATTCAGTACTTC.

In DNA form, the CDR3 reads TGTGCCAGCAGATCCCTCAAAGGGACAGGGGAAGACAATGAGCAGTTCTTC. It specifies CASRSLKGTGEDNEQFF. The V gene is TRBV28, the J gene TRBJ2-1; 10 bases are shared with TRBD1. The CDR3 is 17 amino acids. V was pared by 6 bases and J by 5 bases, with 13 bases of the junction left unmatched. Germline loops: CDR1 MDHEN, CDR2 SYDVKM.

This clonotype has ten or more counts. V is TRBV7-2 and J is TRBJ2-3; 10 bases fit TRBD2. Trimming cost V 2 bases and J 2 bases; bases outside gene matches: 4. Germline assignment: CDR1 SGHTA and CDR2 FQGNSA. CDR3 length equals 16 residues. The CDR3 sequence: CASSLKTSGLTDTQYF. The CDR3 DNA is TGTGCCAGCAGCTTAAAGACTAGCGGGCTCACAGATACGCAGTATTTT.

This clonotype showed up just a few times. The chain carries TRBV27 and TRBJ1-2; D gene unclear. The germline gives CDR1 MNHEY, CDR2 SMNVEV (reference sequence). CDR3 length equals 9 residues. Trimming pared 11 bases from V and 5 bases from J, leaving 6 bases between. The CDR3 DNA is TGTGCCGCGGGGTATGGCTACACCTTC. Residues: CAAGYGYTF.

Ten or more counts support this clonotype. This chain joins TRBV12-3 or TRBV12-4 and TRBJ2-7, with D tentatively TRBD1 or TRBD2 (5 bases each). The CDR3 covers 15 residues. V lost 5 bases and J lost 3, with 17 bases in between. CDR3 loop: CASSALGTPIYEQYF. The CDR3 DNA follows: TGTGCCAGCAGTGCTTTGGGGACCCCTATCTACGAGCAGTACTTC.

The J gene is TRBJ2-7, the V gene TRBV15; D not resolved. The V end lost 0 bases, the J end lost 2 bases, and 5 bases lay between the germline ends. CDR1 is LNHNV, CDR2 YYDKDF, per germline (reference sequence). This CDR3 contains 13 residues. CDR3 sequence: CATSREPTYEQYF. As DNA, the CDR3 is TGTGCCACCAGCAGAGAACCCACCTACGAGCAGTACTTC.

The chain has TRBV24-1 and TRBJ2-7; no definite D call. The V end was cut by 0 bases, the J end by 6 bases, with 8 bases between. Germline V gene sequence: CDR1 KGHDR, CDR2 SFDVKD. CDR3 length: 13 residues. CDR3 DNA: TGTGCCACCAGTGATTTGGGAGTTTCCGAGCAGTACTTC. It specifies CATSDLGVSEQYF.

The chain couples TRBV14 to TRBJ2-2; D gene unclear. Germline CDR1 is SGHDN and CDR2 is FVKESK. V was pared by 4 bases and J by 4 bases, with 16 bases between. The CDR3 runs to 16 residues. The CDR3 sequence is CASSPRPGTSTGELFF. Here the CDR3 DNA reads TGTGCCAGCAGCCCTAGGCCGGGCACGAGCACCGGGGAGCTGTTTTTT.

The chain employs TRBV13 and TRBJ2-7, with unresolved D. The germline V and J ends were trimmed by 4 bases and 2 bases, with 12 bases remaining between them. The CDR3 spans 14 residues. Looked up from germline, CDR1 is PRHDT and CDR2 is FYEKMQ (reference sequence). CDR3 nucleotides: TGTGCCAGCAGCTACCCCGGGTCCCCCTACGAGCAGTACTTC. This gives the protein CASSYPGSPYEQYF.

The rearrangement links TRBV11-3 to TRBJ2-1, with D uncertain. V was clipped by 1 base and J by 8 bases, with 9 bases between them. CDR3 length: 13 amino acids. CDR1 is SGHNT, CDR2 YENEEA, per germline. Here the CDR3 reads CASSLVHGHEQFF. DNA for the CDR3: TGTGCCAGCAGCTTAGTCCACGGGCATGAGCAGTTCTTC. Based on the CDR3 plus reference TRBV11-3 and TRBJ2-1, the full variable domain is EAGVVQSPRYKIIEKKQPVAFWCNPISGHNTLYWYLQNLGQGPELLIRYENEEAVDDSQLPKDRFSAERLKGVDSTLKIQPAELGDSAVYLCASSLVHGHEQFFGPGTRLTVL.

This clonotype was seen ten or more times. The chain is built from TRBV20-1 and TRBJ2-3; 8 bases are shared with TRBD2. Germline-derived CDR1 and CDR2 are DFQATT and SNEGSKA (reference sequence). This CDR3 is built from 14 residues. Losses at the gene ends were 6 bases for V and 4 bases for J; bases not matched to a gene: 9. The DNA of the CDR3 is TGCAGTGCCATTAACGGGAGGGGAGCAGATACGCAGTATTTT. Protein sequence: CSAINGRGADTQYF.

This clonotype was counted at least ten times. The J gene is TRBJ2-7, the V gene TRBV18, with 8 positions matching TRBD2. CDR1 and CDR2 from the germline V gene are KGHSH and LQKENI. V gave up 4 bases and J gave up 4 bases; unmatched junction bases: 9. The CDR3 has 15 residues. The CDR3 region has the DNA TGTGCCAGCTCACTGGGAGCGGGAGACAGGTACGAGCAGTACTTC. Amino acids: CASSLGAGDRYEQYF.

This clonotype was seen ten or more times. The chain links TRBV28 to TRBJ2-7; TRBD1 might be the D (5 bases). Trimming pared 1 base from V and 6 bases from J, leaving 13 bases between. In germline, CDR1 is MDHEN, CDR2 SYDVKM. This CDR3 comprises 14 residues. This CDR3 reads CASSLSQAVSEQYF. CDR3 DNA sequence: TGTGCCAGCAGTTTATCACAGGCGGTGAGCGAGCAGTACTTC.

This clonotype was seen at least ten times. The V call is TRBV3-1, the J call TRBJ2-1; 14 bases fit TRBD2. The CDR3 is made up of 14 amino acids. Germline V gene sequence: CDR1 LGHDT, CDR2 YNNKEL (reference sequence). The V gene end was trimmed by 4 bases and the J gene end by 13 bases; junction bases not matched to a gene: 6. Here the CDR3 reads CASSRLGTSGSQFF. In DNA, the CDR3 is TGTGCCAGCAGCCGCCTAGGGACTAGCGGGAGTCAGTTCTTC.

The sample holds a few counts of this clonotype. With a much larger clone just one base away, this may be a read error. J is TRBJ2-3 and V is TRBV28; D is perhaps TRBD2 (6 bases). Deletions cut 3 bases from V and 0 bases from J, with 10 bases between. This CDR3 has 15 residues. The germline gives CDR1 MDHEN, CDR2 SYDVKM. The CDR3 region has the DNA TGTGCCAGCAGTTTGACTGGGAGGAGCACAGATACGCAGTATTTT. Encoded protein: CASSLTGRSTDTQYF.

Points on this clonotype: This may be a read error: a much more frequent sequence differs by one nucleotide. The chain has TRBV30 and TRBJ2-2; TRBD2 might be the D (6 bases). CDR3 length: 15 amino acids. Germline V gene data show CDR1 as GTSNPN and CDR2 as SVGIG (reference sequence). V dropped 1 base and J dropped 3 bases, with 12 bases sitting between them. CDR3 bases: TGTGCCTGGAGTGGCGGGACGCCGGACACCGGGGAGCTGTTTTTT. It is translated as CAWSGGTPDTGELFF.

At least ten counts were recorded for this clonotype. This chain connects TRBV12-3 or TRBV12-4 to TRBJ1-1, with no clear D. The V end lost 1 base, the J end lost 8 bases, and 8 bases lay between the germline ends. The CDR3 consists of 12 residues. CDR3 DNA: TGTGCCAGCAGTTTAGATGGCGGAGAAGCTTTCTTT. This translates into CASSLDGGEAFF.

This clonotype was picked up many times. The genes are TRBV12-3 or TRBV12-4 and TRBJ1-1; D may be TRBD1 (5 bases). The V gene lost 6 bases and the J gene lost 3 bases, with 14 bases spanning the gap. The CDR3 runs to 14 residues. The CDR3 DNA sequence: TGTGCCAGCAGCCCGGGGGGAGGCTACACTGAAGCTTTCTTT. Protein: CASSPGGGYTEAFF.